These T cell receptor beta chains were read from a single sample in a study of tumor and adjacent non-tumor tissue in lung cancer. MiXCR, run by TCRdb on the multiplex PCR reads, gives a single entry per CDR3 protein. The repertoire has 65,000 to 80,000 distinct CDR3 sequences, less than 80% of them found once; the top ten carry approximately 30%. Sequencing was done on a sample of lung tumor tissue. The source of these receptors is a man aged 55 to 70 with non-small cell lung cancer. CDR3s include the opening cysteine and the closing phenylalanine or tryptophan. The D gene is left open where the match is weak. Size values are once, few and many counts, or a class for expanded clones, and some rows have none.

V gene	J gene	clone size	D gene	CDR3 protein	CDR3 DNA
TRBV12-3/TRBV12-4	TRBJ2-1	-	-	CAGSPGLKGQFF	TGTGCCGGCAGCCCAGGACTAAAGGGACAGTTCTTC
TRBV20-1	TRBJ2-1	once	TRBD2	CGAERLAGGGQEQFF	TGCGGTGCCGAAAGATTAGCGGGAGGAGGCCAAGAGCAGTTCTTC
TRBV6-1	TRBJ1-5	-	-	CVSTRGGIQHF	TGTGTCAGCACCCGGGGGGGTATCCAGCATTTT
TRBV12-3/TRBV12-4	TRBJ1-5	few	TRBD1	CANSPTGSNQPQHF	TGTGCCAACAGTCCGACAGGGAGCAATCAGCCCCAGCATTTC
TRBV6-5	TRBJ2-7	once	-	CASGYTRWEMAEQYF	TGTGCCAGCGGTTACACGAGGTGGGAGATGGCCGAGCAGTACTTC
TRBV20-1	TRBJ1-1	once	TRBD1	CSVRDRDTESFF	TGCAGTGTGCGGGACAGGGACACTGAATCTTTCTTT
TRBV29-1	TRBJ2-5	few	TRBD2	CSVVLAGGLGGTHYF	TGCAGCGTTGTTCTAGCGGGAGGATTGGGAGGGACTCACTACTTC
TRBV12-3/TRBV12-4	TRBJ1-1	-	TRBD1	CASSFGTVGMNTEAFF	TGTGCCAGCAGTTTCGGGACAGTGGGCATGAACACAGAAGCTTTCTTT
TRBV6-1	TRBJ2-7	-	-	CACSESLRVEAYF	TGTGCATGCAGTGAGTCGCTCCGAGTAGAGGCGTACTTC
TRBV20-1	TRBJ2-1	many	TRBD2	CSARGFGLAGAEQFF	TGCAGTGCTAGAGGTTTCGGACTAGCGGGAGCTGAGCAGTTCTTC
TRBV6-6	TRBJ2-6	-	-	CVRRSGANVLTF	TGTGTCAGAAGGTCTGGGGCCAACGTCCTGACTTTC
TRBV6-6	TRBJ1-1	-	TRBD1	CASTAWTGGTEAFF	TGTGCCAGTACTGCCTGGACAGGGGGGACTGAAGCTTTCTTT
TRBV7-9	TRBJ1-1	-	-	CASSLGDVLEAFF	TGTGCCAGCAGCCTCGGAGATGTTCTTGAAGCTTTCTTT
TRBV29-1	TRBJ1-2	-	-	CNVSPQQGSGYTF	TGCAACGTCTCACCCCAACAGGGTAGCGGCTACACCTTC
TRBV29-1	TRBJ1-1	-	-	CSGSGARDNEALF	TGCAGCGGATCAGGAGCGAGGGACAATGAAGCTTTGTTT
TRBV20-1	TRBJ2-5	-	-	CSVRGIHQTQQETQYF	TGCAGTGTTAGAGGGATACACCAGACGCAGCAAGAGACCCAGTACTTC
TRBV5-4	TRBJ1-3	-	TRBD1	CANHRGTGISGNTIYF	TGTGCCAATCATCGCGGGACAGGAATCTCTGGAAACACTATATATTTT
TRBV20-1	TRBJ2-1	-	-	CSARPHRPSSNNEHFF	TGCAGTGCTAGGCCCCACAGGCCTTCCTCCAACAATGAGCACTTCTTC
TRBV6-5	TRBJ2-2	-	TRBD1	CASVSDRVYTTELFF	TGTGCCAGCGTCTCGGACAGGGTATACACCACGGAGCTGTTTTTT
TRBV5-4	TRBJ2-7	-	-	CTSSLELGHEEYF	TGTACCAGCAGCTTGGAGCTAGGCCACGAGGAGTACTTC
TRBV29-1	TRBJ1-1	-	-	CSVEYRPSNTEAFF	TGCAGCGTTGAGTACAGACCTTCGAACACTGAAGCTTTCTTT
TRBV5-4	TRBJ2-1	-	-	CVSSLDAAEQFF	TGTGTCAGCAGCTTGGACGCGGCAGAGCAGTTCTTC
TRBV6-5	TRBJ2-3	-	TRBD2	CARLTSGTADIQYF	TGTGCTAGATTGACTAGCGGGACAGCAGATATACAGTATTTT
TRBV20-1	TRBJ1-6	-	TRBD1	CSARDRGIENSPLRF	TGCAGTGCTAGAGACAGGGGGATTGAAAATTCACCCCTCCGCTTT
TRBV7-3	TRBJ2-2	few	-	CASSLKSTGELFF	TGTGCCAGCAGCTTAAAAAGCACCGGGGAGCTGTTTTTT
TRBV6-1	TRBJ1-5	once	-	CVSSVWLAGDQPQHF	TGTGTCAGCAGTGTATGGCTGGCAGGCGACCAGCCCCAGCATTTT
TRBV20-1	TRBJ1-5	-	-	CSARDFRQINQPQNF	TGCAGTGCTCGAGATTTTAGGCAGATCAATCAGCCCCAGAATTTT
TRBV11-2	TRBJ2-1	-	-	CASSLDSGRYNEQFF	TGTGCTAGCAGCTTAGACTCCGGGCGATACAATGAGCAGTTCTTC
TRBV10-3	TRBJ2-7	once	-	CASEGWVVRWVREHYF	TGTGCCTCAGAGGGCTGGGTGGTCCGGTGGGTTCGCGAGCACTACTTC
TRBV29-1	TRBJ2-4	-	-	CGTGTNHIEYF	TGCGGAACCGGAACTAATCACATTGAGTACTTC
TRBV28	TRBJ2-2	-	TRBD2	CASRILAGGYPTGELFF	TGTGCCAGCAGGATACTAGCGGGAGGCTACCCCACCGGGGAGCTGTTTTTT
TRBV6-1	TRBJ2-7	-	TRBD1	CVSTKTGTSGFSSYEQYF	TGTGTCAGCACTAAGACAGGGACGTCAGGTTTTAGTTCCTACGAGCAATACTTC
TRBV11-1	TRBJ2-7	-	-	CASGAQGDEQYF	TGTGCCAGCGGCGCCCAGGGAGACGAGCAGTACTTC
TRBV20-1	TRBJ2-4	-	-	CSAIEPQNTQYF	TGCAGTGCTATAGAGCCGCAAAACACTCAGTACTTC
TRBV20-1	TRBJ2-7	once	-	CSAISLWERACDEQYF	TGCAGTGCTATCTCGCTCTGGGAGAGGGCTTGTGACGAGCAGTACTTC
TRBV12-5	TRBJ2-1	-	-	CASGSGISAYNEQFF	TGTGCTAGTGGTTCCGGGATTAGCGCCTACAATGAGCAGTTCTTC
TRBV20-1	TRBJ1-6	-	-	CSASMDSPLHF	TGCAGTGCTAGCATGGATTCACCCCTCCACTTT
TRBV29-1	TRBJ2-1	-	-	CSVESMLSGDYNEQSF	TGCAGCGTTGAGTCTATGCTATCGGGCGATTACAATGAGCAGTCCTTC
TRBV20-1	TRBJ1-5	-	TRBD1	CSVFRDRGFNHPQHF	TGCAGTGTTTTCCGGGACAGGGGGTTTAATCACCCCCAGCATTTT
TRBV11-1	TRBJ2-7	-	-	CARSYGSAYEQYF	TGTGCCAGAAGCTACGGGTCGGCCTACGAGCAGTACTTC
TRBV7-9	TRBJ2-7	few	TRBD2	CASSPREVVYEQYF	TGTGCCAGCAGCCCCCGGGAGGTGGTCTACGAGCAGTACTTC
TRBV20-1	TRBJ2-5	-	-	CSVRNLHLRAETQYF	TGCAGTGTTCGGAACTTACACCTACGGGCAGAGACCCAGTACTTC
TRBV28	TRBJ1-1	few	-	CASSWGSSEAFF	TGTGCCAGCAGTTGGGGTAGTTCTGAAGCTTTCTTT
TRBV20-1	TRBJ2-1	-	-	CSVRSLVTEQFF	TGCAGTGTTAGATCCCTAGTAACTGAGCAGTTCTTC
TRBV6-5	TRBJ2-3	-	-	CASSPRAGGTNTLYF	TGTGCCAGCAGTCCCAGAGCGGGTGGCACAAATACGCTGTATTTT
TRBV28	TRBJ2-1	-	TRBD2	CASSFNPRLAGGPLENEQFF	TGTGCCAGCAGTTTCAACCCCAGACTAGCGGGAGGGCCTCTTGAAAATGAGCAGTTCTTC
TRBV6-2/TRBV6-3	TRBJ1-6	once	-	CANSPAGGGSPLHF	TGTGCCAATTCTCCCGCTGGAGGTGGGTCACCCCTCCACTTT
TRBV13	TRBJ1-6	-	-	CASSWGNNSPLHF	TGTGCCAGCAGCTGGGGGAATAATTCACCCCTCCACTTT